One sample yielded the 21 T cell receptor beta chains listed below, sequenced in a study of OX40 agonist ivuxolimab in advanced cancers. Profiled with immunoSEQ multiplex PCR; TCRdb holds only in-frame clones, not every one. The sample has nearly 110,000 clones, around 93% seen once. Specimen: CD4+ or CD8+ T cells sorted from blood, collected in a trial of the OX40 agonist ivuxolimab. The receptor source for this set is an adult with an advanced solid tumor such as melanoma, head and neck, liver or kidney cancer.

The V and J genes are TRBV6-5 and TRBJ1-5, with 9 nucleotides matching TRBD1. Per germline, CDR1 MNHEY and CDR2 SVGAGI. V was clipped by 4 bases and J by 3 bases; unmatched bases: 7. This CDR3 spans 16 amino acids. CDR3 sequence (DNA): TGTGCCAGCAGTTCTTCCGGGACAGGGTTCAATCAGCCCCAGCATTTT. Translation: CASSSSGTGFNQPQHF.

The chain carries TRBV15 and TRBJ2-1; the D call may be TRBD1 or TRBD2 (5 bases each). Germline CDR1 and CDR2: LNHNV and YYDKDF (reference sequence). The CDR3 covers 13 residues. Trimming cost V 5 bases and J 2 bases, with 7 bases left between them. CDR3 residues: CATSEGTYNEQFF. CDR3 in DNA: TGTGCCACCAGCGAGGGGACCTACAATGAGCAGTTCTTC.

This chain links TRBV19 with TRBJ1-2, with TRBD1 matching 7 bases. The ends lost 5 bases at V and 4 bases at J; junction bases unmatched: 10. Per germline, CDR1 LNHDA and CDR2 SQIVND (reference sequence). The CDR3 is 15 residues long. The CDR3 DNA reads TGTGCCAGTAGTCCGGGGACAGCCAACTTCTATGGCTACACCTTC. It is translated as CASSPGTANFYGYTF. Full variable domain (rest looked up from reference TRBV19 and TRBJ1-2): DGGITQSPKYLFRKEGQNVTLSCEQNLNHDAMYWYRQDPGQGLRLIYYSQIVNDFQKGDIAEGYSVSREKKESFPLTVTSAQKNPTAFYLCASSPGTANFYGYTFGSGTRLTVV.

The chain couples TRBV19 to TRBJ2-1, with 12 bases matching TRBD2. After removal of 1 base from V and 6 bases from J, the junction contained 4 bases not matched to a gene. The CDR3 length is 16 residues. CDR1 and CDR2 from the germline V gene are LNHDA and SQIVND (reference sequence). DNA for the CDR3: TGTGCCAGTAGTATAGCCGGACTAGCGGGAAGCAATGAGCAGTTCTTC. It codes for CASSIAGLAGSNEQFF. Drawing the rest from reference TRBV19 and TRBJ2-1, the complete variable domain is DGGITQSPKYLFRKEGQNVTLSCEQNLNHDAMYWYRQDPGQGLRLIYYSQIVNDFQKGDIAEGYSVSREKKESFPLTVTSAQKNPTAFYLCASSIAGLAGSNEQFFGPGTRLTVL.

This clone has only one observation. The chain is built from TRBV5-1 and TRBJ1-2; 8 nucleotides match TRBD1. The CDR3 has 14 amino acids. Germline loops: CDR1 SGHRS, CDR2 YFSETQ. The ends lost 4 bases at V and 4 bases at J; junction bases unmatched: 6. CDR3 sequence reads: CASSGSTGGYGYTF. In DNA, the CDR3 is TGCGCCAGCAGCGGGTCCACAGGGGGCTATGGCTACACCTTC.

CDR3 in DNA: TGTGCCAGCAGCCGGGGGCCCGGCTTACGGACAGGGAGAGCTTTCTTT. This translates into CASSRGPGLRTGRAFF. The chain joins TRBV27 to TRBJ1-1, with 8 bases that match TRBD1. V lost 6 bases, J lost 10 bases, and 19 bases stayed unmatched. The length of the CDR3 is 16 residues. The germline V gene has CDR1 MNHEY and CDR2 SMNVEV (reference sequence).

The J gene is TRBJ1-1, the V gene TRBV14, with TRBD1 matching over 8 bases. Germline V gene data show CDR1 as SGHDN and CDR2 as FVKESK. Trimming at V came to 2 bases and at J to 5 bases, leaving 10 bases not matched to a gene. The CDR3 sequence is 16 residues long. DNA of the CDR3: TGTGCCAGCAGCCAAAACCAGACAGGGGAGAATACTGAAGCTTTCTTT. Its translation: CASSQNQTGENTEAFF.

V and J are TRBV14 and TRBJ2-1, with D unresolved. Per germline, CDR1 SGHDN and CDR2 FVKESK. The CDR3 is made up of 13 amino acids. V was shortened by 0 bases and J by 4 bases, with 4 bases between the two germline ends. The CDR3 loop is CASSQDTYNEQFF. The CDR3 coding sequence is TGTGCCAGCAGCCAAGACACGTACAATGAGCAGTTCTTC.

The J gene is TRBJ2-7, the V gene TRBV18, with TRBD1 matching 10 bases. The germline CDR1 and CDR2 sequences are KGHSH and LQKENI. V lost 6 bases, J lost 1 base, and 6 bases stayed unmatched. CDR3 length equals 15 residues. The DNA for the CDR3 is TGTGCCAGCTCCCGGGGACAGGGGCCGTCCTACGAGCAGTACTTC. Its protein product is CASSRGQGPSYEQYF.

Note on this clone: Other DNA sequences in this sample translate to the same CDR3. The CDR3 coding sequence is TGCGCCAGCAGCTTGGCTCAGGGTTCCTACGAGCAGTACTTC. It codes for CASSLAQGSYEQYF. The chain employs TRBV5-1 and TRBJ2-7, with D maybe TRBD1 (5 bases). The germline V gene encodes CDR1 SGHRS and CDR2 YFSETQ. This CDR3 comprises 14 residues. V dropped 0 bases and J dropped 1 base, with 8 bases sitting between them.

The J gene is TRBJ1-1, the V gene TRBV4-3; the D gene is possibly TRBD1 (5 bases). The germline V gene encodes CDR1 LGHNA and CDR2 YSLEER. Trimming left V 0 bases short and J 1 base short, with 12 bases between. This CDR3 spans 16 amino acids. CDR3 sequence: CASSQDPQGANTEAFF. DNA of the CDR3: TGCGCCAGCAGCCAAGATCCCCAGGGAGCGAACACTGAAGCTTTCTTT.

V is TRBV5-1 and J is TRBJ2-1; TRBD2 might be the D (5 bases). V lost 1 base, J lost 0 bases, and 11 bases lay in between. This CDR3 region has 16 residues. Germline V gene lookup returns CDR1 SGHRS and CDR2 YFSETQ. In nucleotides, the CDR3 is TGCGCCAGCAGCTTGCCTCCCGAGGGCTCCTACAATGAGCAGTTCTTC. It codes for CASSLPPEGSYNEQFF. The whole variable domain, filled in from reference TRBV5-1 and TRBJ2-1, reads KAGVTQTPRYLIKTRGQQVTLSCSPISGHRSVSWYQQTPGQGLQFLFEYFSETQRNKGNFPGRFSGRQFSNSRSEMNVSTLELGDSALYLCASSLPPEGSYNEQFFGPGTRLTVL.

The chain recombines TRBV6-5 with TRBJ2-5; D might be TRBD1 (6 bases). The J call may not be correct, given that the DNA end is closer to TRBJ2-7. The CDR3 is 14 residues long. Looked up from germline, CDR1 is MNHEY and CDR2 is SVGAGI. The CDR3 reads CASSYRGQSYEQYF. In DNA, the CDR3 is TGTGCCAGCAGTTATAGAGGACAGAGCTACGAGCAGTACTTC.

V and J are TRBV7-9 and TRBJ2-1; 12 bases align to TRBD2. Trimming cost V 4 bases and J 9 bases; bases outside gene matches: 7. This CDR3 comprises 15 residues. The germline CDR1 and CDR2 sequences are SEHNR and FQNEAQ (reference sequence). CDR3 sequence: CASSSTSGRIGEQFF. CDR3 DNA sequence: TGTGCCAGCAGCTCGACTAGCGGGAGAATTGGTGAGCAGTTCTTC.

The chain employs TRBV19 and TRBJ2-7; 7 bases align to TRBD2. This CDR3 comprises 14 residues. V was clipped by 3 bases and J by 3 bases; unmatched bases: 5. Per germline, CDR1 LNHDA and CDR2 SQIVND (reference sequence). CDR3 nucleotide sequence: TGTGCCAGTAGTATGGGTACGGGAGGCTACGAGCAGTACTTC. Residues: CASSMGTGGYEQYF.

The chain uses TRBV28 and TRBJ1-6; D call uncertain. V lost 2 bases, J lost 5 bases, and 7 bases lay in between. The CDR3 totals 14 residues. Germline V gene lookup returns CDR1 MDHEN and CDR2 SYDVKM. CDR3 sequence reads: CASSLNGDNSPLHF. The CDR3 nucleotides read TGTGCCAGCAGTTTAAACGGTGATAATTCACCCCTCCACTTT.

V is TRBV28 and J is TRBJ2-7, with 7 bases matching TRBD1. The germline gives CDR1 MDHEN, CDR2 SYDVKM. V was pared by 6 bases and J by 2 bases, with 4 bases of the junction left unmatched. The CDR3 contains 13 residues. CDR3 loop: CASSSTGTYEQYF. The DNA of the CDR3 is TGTGCCAGCAGCTCGACAGGGACCTACGAGCAGTACTTC.

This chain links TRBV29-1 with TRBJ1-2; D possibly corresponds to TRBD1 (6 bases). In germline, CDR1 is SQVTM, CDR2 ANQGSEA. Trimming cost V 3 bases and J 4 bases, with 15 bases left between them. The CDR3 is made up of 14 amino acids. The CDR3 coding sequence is TGCAGCGTTGAGGTTGCCAGGGGTCCCTATGGCTACACCTTC. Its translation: CSVEVARGPYGYTF.

This CDR3 is CASSPRGYEKLFF. The CDR3, as DNA: TGTGCCAGCAGCCCCCGTGGGTATGAAAAACTGTTTTTT. The chain uses TRBV7-9 and TRBJ1-4; D is unresolved. This CDR3 is 13 amino acids long. Germline V lookup: CDR1 SEHNR, CDR2 FQNEAQ (reference sequence). V gave up 5 bases and J gave up 6 bases, with 10 bases separating them.

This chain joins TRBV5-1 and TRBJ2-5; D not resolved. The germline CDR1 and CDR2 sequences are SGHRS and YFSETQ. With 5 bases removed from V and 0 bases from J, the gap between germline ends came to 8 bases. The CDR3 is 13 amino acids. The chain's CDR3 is CASRPAYQETQYF. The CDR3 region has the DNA TGCGCCAGCAGACCGGCGTACCAAGAGACCCAGTACTTC.

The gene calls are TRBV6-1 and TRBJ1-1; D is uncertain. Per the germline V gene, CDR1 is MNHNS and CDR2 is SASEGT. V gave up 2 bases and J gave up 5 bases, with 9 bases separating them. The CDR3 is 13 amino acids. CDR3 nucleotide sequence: TGTGCCAGCAGTGAATTACCAACGACTGAAGCTTTCTTT. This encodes CASSELPTTEAFF.